Given below is one TCR beta chain in context. Its antigen is still unknown. In preparing the TRB cDNA libraries, 5' RACE with UMI labels was used. After re-calling the 5' RACE reads, TCRdb lists one entry per CDR3 protein, DNA absent. Its table records about 92,000 distinct CDR3 sequences. The sample originates from a study of CXCR3-negative and CXCR3-positive naive CD8 T cells. General study findings and limits: CXCR3-positive naive cells had more hydrophobic TRB CDR3s than CXCR3-negative naive cells.

Sequenced: naive CXCR3+ CD8+ T cells from blood. Subset given: CD45RO-CCR7+CD27+CD95- naive CD8+ T cells expressing CXCR3 (TNR3+). This clonotype originated in a human donor in good health. Some clones in this sample may be carry-over from other donors' samples.

The CDR3 region is CASGHNRGYTF. This chain uses TRBV19 with TRBJ1-2; the TCRdb call, TRBD1, lacks DNA for checking. This CDR3 region has 11 residues. Germline V gene sequence: CDR1 LNHDA, CDR2 SQIVND (reference sequence).